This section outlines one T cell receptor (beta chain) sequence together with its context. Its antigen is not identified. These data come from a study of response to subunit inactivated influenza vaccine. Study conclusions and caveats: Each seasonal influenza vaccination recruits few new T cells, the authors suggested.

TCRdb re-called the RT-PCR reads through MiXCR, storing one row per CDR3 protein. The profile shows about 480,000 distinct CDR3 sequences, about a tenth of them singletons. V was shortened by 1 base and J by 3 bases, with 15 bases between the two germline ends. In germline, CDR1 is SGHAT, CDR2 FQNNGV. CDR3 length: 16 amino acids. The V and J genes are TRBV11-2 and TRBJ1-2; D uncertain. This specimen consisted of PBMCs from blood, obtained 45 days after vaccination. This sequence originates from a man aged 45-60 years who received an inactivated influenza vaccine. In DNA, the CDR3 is TGTGCCAGCAGCTTAGGATCGAGAGGCCCGTACTATGGCTACACCTTC. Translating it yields CASSLGSRGPYYGYTF.